The 7 T cell receptor beta chains given below trace back to one sample, sequenced in a study of shared clonotypes between healthy human individuals. Sequencing was performed with immunoSEQ multiplex PCR; in TCRdb, only in-frame clones are kept and a portion is missing. This table has roughly 1,500,000 clones, around 98% appearing once. The sequenced material came from naive CD4+ T cells sorted from blood. Specified subset: CD45RA+ positively selected. All receptors derive from a man aged 30-40 years in good health.

The rearrangement links TRBV5-6 to TRBJ1-2; 7 positions match TRBD1. CDR3 size: 15 residues. CDR1 SGHDT and CDR2 YYEEEE come from the germline V gene. J lost 4 bases, V lost 4 bases, and 10 bases had no gene match. The CDR3: CASSLGQVRSYGYTF. CDR3 DNA: TGTGCCAGCAGCCTCGGACAGGTTCGTTCCTATGGCTACACCTTC.

The chain uses TRBV19 and TRBJ2-7, with TRBD2 identical over 12 bases. The CDR3 contains 16 residues. Germline V gene lookup returns CDR1 LNHDA and CDR2 SQIVND (reference sequence). With 6 bases clipped from V and 2 bases from J, the junction kept 8 bases outside the gene matches. CDR3 coding DNA: TGTGCCAGTAGGACTAGCGGGAGCTTACGGACCTACGAGCAGTACTTC. Translation gives CASRTSGSLRTYEQYF.

The V gene is TRBV5-4, the J gene TRBJ2-3; 9 nucleotides match TRBD1. Germline CDR1 is SGHNT and CDR2 is YYREEE (reference sequence). J was trimmed by 9 bases and V by 4 bases; bases with no gene match: 15. The CDR3 sequence is 16 residues long. CDR3 DNA sequence: TGTGCCAGCAGCCCGCGGGACAGGGCCGTCGGGTTGACGCAGTATTTT. Residues: CASSPRDRAVGLTQYF.

This clone showed up just a few times. The rearrangement uses TRBV6-5 and TRBJ1-2; TRBD1 agrees at 8 bases. Per the germline V gene, CDR1 is MNHEY and CDR2 is SVGAGI. The CDR3 length is 12 residues. After removal of 6 bases from V and 4 bases from J, the junction contained 1 base not matched to a gene. The CDR3 DNA reads TGTGCCAGCAGGGACAGGGCCTATGGCTACACCTTC. Its protein product is CASRDRAYGYTF.

This clone was seen once. The chain carries TRBV27 and TRBJ2-7; D is unresolved. Germline CDR1 reads MNHEY; CDR2 reads SMNVEV (reference sequence). The CDR3 spans 15 residues. Trimming left V 1 base short and J 2 bases short, with 12 bases between. The DNA of the CDR3 is TGTGCCAGCAGTTTATATGGCGGAAAGCCCTACGAGCAGTACTTC. It is translated as CASSLYGGKPYEQYF.

The table lists this clone with a count of one. This chain joins TRBV7-9 and TRBJ1-3, with a weak D call TRBD1 (6 bases). Per the germline V gene, CDR1 is SEHNR and CDR2 is FQNEAQ (reference sequence). This CDR3 is built from 14 residues. Trimming left V 5 bases short and J 3 bases short, with 11 bases between. The CDR3 bases are TGTGCCAGCAGCACCCGGACAGATGGAAACACCATATATTTT. Translation: CASSTRTDGNTIYF.

As for this clone: Other DNA sequences from this sample encode an identical CDR3 as well. The CDR3 region has the DNA TGTGCCAGCAGCTCTAGCGGGAGCTCCTACAATGAGCAGTTCTTC. Translating gives CASSSSGSSYNEQFF. The chain has TRBV9 and TRBJ2-1; TRBD2 matches 10 bases. Germline V gives CDR1 SGDLS, CDR2 YYNGEE. The CDR3 totals 15 residues. With 4 bases clipped from V and 0 bases from J, the junction kept 1 base outside the gene matches.